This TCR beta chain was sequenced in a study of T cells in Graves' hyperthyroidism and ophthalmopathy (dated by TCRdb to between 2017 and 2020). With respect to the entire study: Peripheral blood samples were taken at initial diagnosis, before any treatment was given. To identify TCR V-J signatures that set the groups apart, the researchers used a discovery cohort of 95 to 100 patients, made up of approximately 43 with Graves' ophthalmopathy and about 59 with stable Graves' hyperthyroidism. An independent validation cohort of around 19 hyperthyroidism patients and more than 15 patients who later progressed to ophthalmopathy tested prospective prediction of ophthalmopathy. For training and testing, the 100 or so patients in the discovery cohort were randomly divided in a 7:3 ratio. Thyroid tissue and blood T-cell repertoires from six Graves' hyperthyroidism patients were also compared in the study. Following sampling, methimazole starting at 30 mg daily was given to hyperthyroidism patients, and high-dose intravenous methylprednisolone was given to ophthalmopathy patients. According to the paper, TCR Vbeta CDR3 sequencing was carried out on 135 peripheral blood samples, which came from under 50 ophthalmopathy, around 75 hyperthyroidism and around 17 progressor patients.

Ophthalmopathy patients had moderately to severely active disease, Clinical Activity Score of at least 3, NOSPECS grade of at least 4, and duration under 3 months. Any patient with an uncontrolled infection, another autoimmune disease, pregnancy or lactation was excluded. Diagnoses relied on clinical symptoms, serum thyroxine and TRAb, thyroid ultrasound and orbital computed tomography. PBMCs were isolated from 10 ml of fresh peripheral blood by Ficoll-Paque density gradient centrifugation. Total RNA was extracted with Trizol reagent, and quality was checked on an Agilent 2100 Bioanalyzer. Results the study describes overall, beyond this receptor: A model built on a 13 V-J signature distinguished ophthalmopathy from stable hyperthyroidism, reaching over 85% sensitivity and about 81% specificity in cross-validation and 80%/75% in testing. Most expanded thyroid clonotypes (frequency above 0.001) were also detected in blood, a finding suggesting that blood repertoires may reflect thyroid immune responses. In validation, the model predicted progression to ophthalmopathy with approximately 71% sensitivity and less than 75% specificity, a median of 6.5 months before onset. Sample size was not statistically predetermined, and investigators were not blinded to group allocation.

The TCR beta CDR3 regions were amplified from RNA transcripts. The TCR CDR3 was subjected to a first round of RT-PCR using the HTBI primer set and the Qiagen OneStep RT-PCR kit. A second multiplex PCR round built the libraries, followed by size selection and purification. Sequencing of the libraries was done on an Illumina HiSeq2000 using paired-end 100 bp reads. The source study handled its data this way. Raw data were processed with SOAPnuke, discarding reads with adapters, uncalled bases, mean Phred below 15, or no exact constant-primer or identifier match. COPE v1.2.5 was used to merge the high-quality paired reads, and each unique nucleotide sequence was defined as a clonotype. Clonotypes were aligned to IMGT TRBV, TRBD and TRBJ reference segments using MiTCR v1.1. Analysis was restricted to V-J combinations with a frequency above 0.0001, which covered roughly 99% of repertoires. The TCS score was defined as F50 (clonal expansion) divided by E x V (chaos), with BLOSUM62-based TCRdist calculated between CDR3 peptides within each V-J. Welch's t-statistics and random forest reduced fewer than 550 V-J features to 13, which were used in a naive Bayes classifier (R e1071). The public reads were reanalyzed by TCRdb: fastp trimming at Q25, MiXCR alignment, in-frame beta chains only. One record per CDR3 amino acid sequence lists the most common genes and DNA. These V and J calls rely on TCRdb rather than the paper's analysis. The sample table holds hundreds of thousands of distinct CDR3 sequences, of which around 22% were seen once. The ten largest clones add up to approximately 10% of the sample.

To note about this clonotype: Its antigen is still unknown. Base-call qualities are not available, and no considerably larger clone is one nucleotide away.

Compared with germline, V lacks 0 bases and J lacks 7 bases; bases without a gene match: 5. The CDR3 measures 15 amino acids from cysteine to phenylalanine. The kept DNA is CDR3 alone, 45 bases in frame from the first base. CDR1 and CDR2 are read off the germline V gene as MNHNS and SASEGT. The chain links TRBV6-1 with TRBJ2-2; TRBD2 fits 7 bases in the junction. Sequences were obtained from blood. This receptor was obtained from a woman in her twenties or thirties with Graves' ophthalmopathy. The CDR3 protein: CASSEAPGRDGELFF. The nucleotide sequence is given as TGTGCCAGCAGTGAAGCCCCAGGGAGGGACGGGGAGCTGTTTTTT.